The present T cell receptor (beta chain) was sequenced within a study of cytomegalovirus exposure and HLA in healthy donors (TCRdb year 2017). With regard to the full study: An earlier analysis of approximately 640 of the donors reported 250 to 350 Gb of sequence data and some 120 million unique TCR beta sequences from roughly 180 million T cells. In a later analysis, previously published TCR beta repertoires from fewer than 750 donors were re-analyzed and high-resolution HLA genotyping was added so that TCR occurrence patterns could be studied. Every repertoire in the discovery cohort had been generated on one and the same sequencing platform. An early release covering about 600 HLA-typed donors comprised around 300 gigabases of sequencing data and approximately 85 million unique TCR sequences. A separate validation cohort of about 110 different subjects was used in addition to the roughly 670-subject first cohort. Because of strong linkage in the cohort, roughly five DR-DQ haplotypes were treated as single units for association and clustering. Of the roughly 400 genotyped donors, about 80% fell in the genetic ancestry cluster associated with self-reported Caucasian donors. To decide whether each TCR beta V gene segment behaved as functional or pseudogenic, an earlier analysis of approximately 620 of the donors relied on high-throughput TCR beta sequencing. HLA typing covered class I and class II loci at four-digit resolution. To predict cytomegalovirus infection status, the study combined high-throughput TCR immunosequencing, statistical association of individual TCRs with disease status, and machine learning. Typing coverage varied by locus: roughly 620-630 donors for A, B, C, DRB1 and DQB1; approximately 560 for DQA1; about 570 for DPA1; around 490 for DPB1. Donor age, sex, ethnicity and CMV serostatus were collected together with the repertoire data. Using immunosequencing, the study profiled T cell repertoires from approximately 700 subjects and related those repertoires to cytomegalovirus serostatus. The study aimed to test whether cataloging public T cell receptors could reveal signatures of past pathogen exposure. The later analysis used no new phenotypic data to find candidate immune exposures, relying instead on TCR beta sequences and their occurrence across donors. On average, 235,054 unique TCR beta nucleotide sequences were sequenced per donor among about 400 genotyped donors of the cohort, with roughly 20% of those sequences being non-productive. A later genetic analysis took genome-wide SNP genotypes for about three fifths of the 666 donors and used that subset as a discovery cohort.

From its cysteine to its phenylalanine, the CDR3 spans 10 amino acids. The CDR3 DNA has 30 bases and is translated from base 1. The junction shows trimming of 8 bases on V and 9 bases on J, and the gene matches do not reach 4 bases of it. The germline V gene (reference sequence) sets CDR1 to GTSNPN and CDR2 to SVGIG. The cohort consisted of fewer than 700 healthy bone marrow donors. All cohort members were sampled while nominally healthy, although unrecorded immune exposures were likely present. The donor was CMV seronegative and was included in the group of hundreds of seronegative cohort members. A peripheral blood sample was collected from each donor, and TCR beta sequencing was performed on peripheral blood mononuclear cells. Genomic DNA was extracted from the blood cell samples with the Qiagen DNeasy Blood Extraction Kit. Library preparation used the immunoSEQ multiplex PCR assay. The multiplex PCR relied on a mix of 60 forward primers for TCR Vbeta segments and 13 reverse primers for TCR Jbeta segments. A multiplex PCR assay on genomic DNA amplified the CDR3 region of rearranged TCR beta genes. Amplified TCR beta libraries were sequenced as 87-base-pair reads on the Illumina HiSeq System. The original methods were these. Across the 670 or so repertoires, a later analysis counted approximately 83 million unique TCR beta chains, roughly 11 million of which were shared by at least two donors. To remove PCR and sequencing errors, raw reads were error-corrected and collapsed into unique sequences using a nearest-neighbor algorithm that merged closely related sequences. V, D and J gene segments were assigned by aligning CDR3 sequences to IMGT reference sequences. For a sequence to be retained, a match of at least six nucleotides was required to both a V gene segment and a J gene segment. Rearrangements were called productive when the CDR3 lacked stop codons and stayed in frame with V and J; all others were non-productive. Following IMGT convention, CDR3 was defined as the stretch from the second conserved V-encoded cysteine up to the conserved J-encoded phenylalanine. The earlier analysis of more than 450 of the donors excluded sequences that lacked an unambiguous match to a single V gene segment. An earlier analysis of roughly 590 of the donors called V segments functional above 56.7% productive rearrangements and segregating when the between-donor standard deviation exceeded 5%. A statistical classification framework was built to diagnose cytomegalovirus status from the catalog of TCR beta chain sequences. A later analysis assigned V and J genes by comparing TCR nucleotide sequences with IMGT/GENE-DB human TR gene sequences. The TCRdist pipeline was used in a later analysis to assign CDR3 sequences and most-parsimonious VDJ recombination scenarios. A later analysis defined each TCR beta chain by its CDR3 amino acid sequence plus V-gene family, and excluded reads lacking a unique V-gene family. In a later analysis, approximately 640 highly shared, low-generation-probability nucleotide sequences were removed to address suspected cross-contamination and a sequencing artifact. In a later analysis, a clonal expansion index for each public chain was calculated from normalized within-repertoire ranks of inferred template counts. In a later analysis, generation probabilities were computed using a VDJ recombination model fitted to out-of-frame rearrangements, and the results were checked against IGoR. In a later analysis, hypergeometric tests were used to score TCR-TCR, TCR-HLA and TCR-CMV co-occurrence, with a repertoire-size bias correction applied to TCR pairs. False discovery rates were estimated in a later analysis by permuting HLA or CMV assignments 20 times. In a later analysis, co-occurring TCRs were grouped using DBSCAN, and TCRdist sequence similarity was added for clustering within HLA-allele-positive subsets. Co-occurrence clustering excluded repertoires with fewer than 30,000 or more than 120,000 public chains, plus five with anomalous nucleotide sharing. TCRdb carries this immuneACCESS record with in-frame sequences only. Its versions omit some clonotypes, under half of them owing to an unresolved V gene in the studies checked, with the rest unexplained. For V, J and clone size, that table is used; D and trimming come from the DNA. The sample table on file contains around 60,000 clones. The ten largest clones capture about 4% of the sample.

The full study reports these points: The earlier analysis of around 600 of the donors excluded approximately 15 rarely observed V segments, including chromosome 9 orphons, because counts were too low. An association between a missense DCLRE1C variant and V-gene and J-gene trimming of TCR beta chains was found in a later genetic analysis and replicated in an independent cohort. When HLA alleles, especially DR and DQ, strongly co-occurred, TCR associations were difficult to assign to individual alleles. In both the original and validation cohorts, the classifier was reported to diagnose cytomegalovirus status with high specificity and sensitivity. In the study, around 150 TCR beta chains were listed as associated with cytomegalovirus. For the cohort, immune exposure information was limited to CMV serostatus. In a later analysis, some 18,000 TCR beta sequences were associated with specific HLA alleles at a false discovery rate of 0.05. Most TCR sequences were observed very rarely across donors, whereas some public TCRs were present in many individuals. HLA typing was unavailable for some donors at each locus, so association tests used only the typed subset. According to a later analysis, TCR association rates differed among HLA loci, with DRB1 alleles showing the most associated TCRs and HLA-C alleles showing the fewest. In a later analysis, several top co-occurrence clusters were reported to appear linked to parvovirus B19, influenza, CMV and Epstein-Barr virus. Most CMV-associated TCR beta chains appeared to be HLA-restricted in a later analysis, and the HLA associations seemed to be driven largely by CMV exposure. Presence/absence analyses assumed roughly uniform sequencing depth across donors, an assumption that may not hold. According to the authors, the approach could potentially be generalized to other disease states and immunological phenotypes. A later genetic analysis reported fewer N-insertions in productive TCRs among donors in an Asian-associated ancestry cluster than the roughly 700-donor mean. A further reported finding was that TCR beta sequences accurately predicted the HLA-A and HLA-B alleles for most subjects in the first cohort. In vitro tests confirmed that a few of the cytomegalovirus-associated TCR beta chains recognize cytomegalovirus antigens. In a later analysis, HLA-associated TCR beta chains were found to be more clonally expanded and to have lower generation probabilities than equally common non-associated chains. Only TCR beta chains were sequenced in this cohort, and the absence of alpha or paired-chain data limited detectable features. In an earlier analysis of about 550 of the donors, most TCR beta V segments were observed in productive rearrangements about 87% or about 30% of the time, broadly matching IMGT annotations. Linkage disequilibrium might explain the correlated functional status among segregating V segments, but an unknown experimental factor could not be ruled out. Some IMGT-functional V segments, including TRBV6-2 and TRBV6-3, could not be distinguished by the 87-base-pair reads and were therefore excluded. The sequencing pipeline was judged likely to have produced a cluster of highly shared sequence variants as a technical artifact.

As concerns this clone: Its binding antigen is unknown.

The chain joins TRBV30 to TRBJ2-1; 7 bases in the middle match TRBD2. The specimen was PBMCs. The sequence derives from a woman aged 18-35 years in good health and CMV-seronegative. The CDR3 here reads CALQRGEQFF. The nucleotide sequence reads TGTGCCCTCCAGCGGGGTGAGCAGTTCTTC.